Presented here are 13 T cell receptor beta chains from one specimen sequenced in a study of control samples from healthy donors and cancer patients (dated by TCRdb to between 2020 and 2021). The library was obtained by the immunoSEQ multiplex PCR assay. TCRdb provides this immuneACCESS table in a form limited to in-frame rearrangements. Some clones are lacking; in checked studies, under half of them reflect an unresolved V gene, and why the rest are absent is not known. The sample data list 100,000 to 150,000 clones, and around 90% of these were observed just once. The ten most abundant clones make up roughly 2.5% of the sample. Source material: blood. All receptors derive from a man aged 35 to 55 in good health.

J is TRBJ2-1 and V is TRBV28, with TRBD2 matching 10 bases. Germline V gene lookup returns CDR1 MDHEN and CDR2 SYDVKM. The CDR3 is made up of 15 amino acids. V was pared by 2 bases and J by 7 bases, with 5 bases of the junction left unmatched. The CDR3 is CASSLASGGWNEQFF. The CDR3 DNA sequence: TGTGCCAGCAGTTTAGCTAGCGGGGGTTGGAATGAGCAGTTCTTC.

The V gene is TRBV5-4, the J gene TRBJ2-7; 12 nucleotides align to TRBD2. CDR1 SGHNT and CDR2 YYREEE come from the germline V gene (reference sequence). V lost 3 bases, J lost 4 bases, and 5 bases stayed unmatched. The CDR3 contains 15 residues. CDR3 sequence reads: CASSSPGLAGYEQYF. CDR3 coding DNA: TGTGCCAGCAGCTCCCCGGGACTAGCGGGTTACGAGCAGTACTTC.

Comments on this clone: A junction boundary mismatches the germline segment, possibly from a read error. The chain employs TRBV18 and TRBJ2-1, with D perhaps matching TRBD2 (6 bases). This CDR3 has 14 amino acids. CDR1 and CDR2 (germline): KGHSH, LQKENI. This chain's CDR3 is CASSPPTRTNEQFF. The CDR3, as DNA: TGTGCCAGCTCCCCACCGACTAGGACCAATGAGCAGTTCTTC.

The chain links TRBV29-1 to TRBJ2-3, with a weak D call TRBD2 (5 bases). Trimming took off 5 bases at V and 0 bases at J, with 18 bases between the two ends. The CDR3 runs to 16 residues. Per the germline V gene, CDR1 is SQVTM and CDR2 is ANQGSEA. This chain's CDR3 is CSVCGGLDYSTDTQYF. CDR3 in DNA: TGCAGCGTTTGTGGAGGCCTGGATTATAGCACAGATACGCAGTATTTT.

This clone showed up just a few times. The CDR3 spells CASKRGLSYEQYF. The CDR3 coding sequence is TGTGCCAGTAAGAGGGGGCTAAGCTACGAGCAGTACTTC. The V gene is TRBV6-5, the J gene TRBJ2-7, with TRBD1 identical over 7 bases. The CDR3 is 13 amino acids. J lost 3 bases, V lost 9 bases, and 8 bases had no gene match. Per the germline V gene, CDR1 is MNHEY and CDR2 is SVGAGI.

The gene calls are TRBV15 and TRBJ2-5; 14 nucleotides align to TRBD2. Trimming took 1 base from V and 3 from J; bases not matched to a gene: 1. Germline V CDR1 and CDR2: LNHNV, YYDKDF (reference sequence). The CDR3 loop spans 16 amino acids. CDR3 nucleotide sequence: TGTGCCACCAGCAGAGGGGGACTAGCGGGGGAAGAGACCCAGTACTTC. Encoded protein: CATSRGGLAGEETQYF.

The rearrangement links TRBV6-1 to TRBJ1-1; D is perhaps TRBD1 (5 bases). CDR1 is MNHNS, CDR2 SASEGT, per germline. V lost 3 bases, J lost 1 base, and 6 bases lay in between. This CDR3 comprises 13 residues. The CDR3 sequence is CASSEGTNTEAFF. CDR3 DNA: TGTGCCAGCAGTGAGGGGACGAACACTGAAGCTTTCTTT.

The chain links TRBV5-1 to TRBJ1-6; D is undetermined. Per the germline V gene, CDR1 is SGHRS and CDR2 is YFSETQ. Trimming took off 1 base at V and 13 bases at J, with 12 bases between the two ends. The CDR3 is 13 amino acids. The CDR3 protein is CASSLNNPEPLHF. The DNA for the CDR3 is TGCGCCAGCAGCTTGAACAACCCGGAGCCCCTCCACTTT.

The chain has TRBV27 and TRBJ1-6; D gene uncertain. The germline gives CDR1 MNHEY, CDR2 SMNVEV (reference sequence). Trimming took off 4 bases at V and 0 bases at J, with 4 bases between the two ends. The CDR3 contains 14 residues. This CDR3 reads CASSWSSYNSPLHF. The DNA of the CDR3 is TGTGCCAGCAGTTGGAGCTCCTATAATTCACCCCTCCACTTT.

This sequence joins TRBV2 and TRBJ2-7; possible D gene TRBD1, 6 bases. The V end lost 5 bases, the J end lost 5 bases, and 13 bases lay between the germline ends. CDR1 is SNHLY and CDR2 is FYNNEI in the germline V gene. The CDR3 runs to 13 residues. Here the CDR3 DNA reads TGTGCCAGCAGTTTTCAGGGGACCAACGAGCAGTACTTC. This translates into CASSFQGTNEQYF.

V usage is TRBV12-3 or TRBV12-4 and J usage is TRBJ1-1; D not certain. CDR3 length equals 12 residues. Deletions cut 2 bases from V and 8 bases from J, with 9 bases between. The CDR3 bases are TGTGCCAGCAGTTTAATAAGGTGGGAAGCTTTCTTT. Translated: CASSLIRWEAFF.

In DNA, the CDR3 is TGTGCCAGCAGTTACTCAAGGGCCCAAGAGACCCAGTACTTC. This sequence encodes CASSYSRAQETQYF. The gene calls are TRBV6-5 and TRBJ2-5; D unclear. The V end was cut by 0 bases, the J end by 1 base, with 6 bases between. Germline V gene sequence: CDR1 MNHEY, CDR2 SVGAGI. The CDR3 has 14 amino acids.

The rearrangement uses TRBV5-5 and TRBJ1-1; tentative D call: TRBD1 (6 bases). CDR1 and CDR2 from the germline V gene are SGHKS and YYEKEE (reference sequence). V was pared by 5 bases and J by 4 bases, with 9 bases between. The CDR3 has 12 amino acids. CDR3 DNA sequence: TGTGCCAGCAGTGAACAGGGCACTGAAGCTTTCTTT. Protein sequence: CASSEQGTEAFF. Supplemented by reference TRBV5-5 and TRBJ1-1, the full variable domain reads DAGVTQSPTHLIKTRGQQVTLRCSPISGHKSVSWYQQVLGQGPQFIFQYYEKEERGRGNFPDRFSARQFPNYSSELNVNALLLGDSALYLCASSEQGTEAFFGQGTRLTVV.